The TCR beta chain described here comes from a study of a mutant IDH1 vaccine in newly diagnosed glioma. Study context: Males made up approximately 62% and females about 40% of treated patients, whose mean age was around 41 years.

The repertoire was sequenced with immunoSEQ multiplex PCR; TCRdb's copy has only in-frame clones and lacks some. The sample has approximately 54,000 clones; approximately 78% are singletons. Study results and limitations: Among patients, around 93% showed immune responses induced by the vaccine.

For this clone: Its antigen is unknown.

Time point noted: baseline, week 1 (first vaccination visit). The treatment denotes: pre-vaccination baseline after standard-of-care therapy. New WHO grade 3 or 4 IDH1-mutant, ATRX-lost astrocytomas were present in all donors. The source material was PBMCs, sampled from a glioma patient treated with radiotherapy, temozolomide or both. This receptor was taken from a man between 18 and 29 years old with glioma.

The DNA for the CDR3 is TGTGCCTGGAGTGTAAGGACTAGCGGAAACACAGATACGCAGTATTTT. This sequence encodes CAWSVRTSGNTDTQYF. The chain recombines TRBV30 with TRBJ2-3; 10 bases are a match to TRBD2. Trimming removed 0 bases from V and 2 bases from J; junction bases left unmatched: 5. The CDR3 length is 16 residues. The V gene's germline CDR1 is GTSNPN and CDR2 SVGIG (reference sequence).